Listed below are T cell receptor beta chains from one sample, sequenced in a study of cytomegalovirus exposure and HLA in healthy donors. Produced via immunoSEQ multiplex PCR; TCRdb's table is partial and in-frame only. This table has roughly 150,000 clones, roughly two thirds appearing once. Sequencing was performed on PBMCs. The receptors were sampled from a woman aged 18 to 35 in good health and CMV-seropositive. Each CDR3 is given without its conserved first and last residue.

length	V	J	CDR3
13	TRBV2	TRBJ2-2	ASSEGRANTGELF
13	TRBV9	TRBJ1-6	ASSADRGINSPLH
12	TRBV10-2	TRBJ1-1	ASSEYRGNTEAF
13	TRBV7-3	TRBJ2-7	ASSSLDRGGYEQY
13	TRBV30	TRBJ2-1	AWTGEGTAYNEQF
11	TRBV7-9	TRBJ2-1	ASSLVGENEQF
12	TRBV7-8	TRBJ2-5	ASNRGLAEETQY
10	TRBV7-2	TRBJ2-7	ASSSQGLEQY
12	TRBV4-2	TRBJ1-2	ASSQTREAYGYT
14	TRBV7-9	TRBJ1-2	ASSFPYKGDNYGYT
9	TRBV30	TRBJ1-1	AWRENTEAF
12	TRBV11-3	TRBJ2-2	ASSPIGGTGELF
15	TRBV9	TRBJ2-2	ASSVALAKQGTGELF
14	TRBV4-2	TRBJ1-1	ASSPEARPMNTEAF
12	TRBV29-1	TRBJ2-1	SVPASTGYNEQF
13	TRBV27	TRBJ2-3	ASSFGTPGGDTQY
14	TRBV7-3	TRBJ2-1	ASSLSAGKALNEQF
12	TRBV5-6	TRBJ2-7	ASSLVGSGYEQY
14	TRBV13	TRBJ1-2	ASSLGTGGAGDGYT
14	TRBV5-4	TRBJ2-7	ASSSGGSRGRYEQY
13	TRBV6-1	TRBJ1-2	ASSRQGILGYGYT
15	TRBV30	TRBJ2-7	AWSDSRNRGGSYEQY
13	TRBV6-5	TRBJ2-5	ASSYSGREMETQY
11	TRBV11-2	TRBJ2-7	ASSWDKAYEQY
13	TRBV11-2	TRBJ1-5	ASSTGQTGNQPQH
13	TRBV27	TRBJ2-3	ANSLDRGLTDTQY
13	TRBV28	TRBJ1-3	ASSLTDNSGNTIY
15	TRBV11-2	TRBJ2-1	ASDGPSRKSSYNEQF
11	TRBV28	TRBJ1-4	ASRQANNEKLF
11	TRBV27	TRBJ1-1	ASSSLGGTEAF
14	TRBV19	TRBJ1-5	ASNARTVRSNQPQH
14	TRBV6-4	TRBJ1-3	ASSDGQGAVGNTIY
14	TRBV7-2	TRBJ2-3	ASSPGLAGGSDTQY
11	TRBV14	TRBJ2-7	ASSPGLRYERY
11	TRBV7-9	TRBJ2-3	SSSLAGQDTQY
11	TRBV4-3	TRBJ1-2	ASSQGQGYGYT
13	TRBV27	TRBJ1-1	ASSSLAGARTEAF
15	TRBV5-1	TRBJ1-3	ASSAATGGSSGNTIY
13	TRBV7-2	TRBJ1-1	ASSVRTGAHTEAF
13	TRBV7-2	TRBJ1-5	ASSLALGGIQPQH